These T cell receptor beta chains were read from a single sample in a study of glioma-infiltrating T cells. TCRdb analysed the multiplex PCR reads with MiXCR anew, one entry per CDR3 protein. The sample yields roughly 200,000 distinct CDR3 sequences, around 42% seen once. The sample consisted of glioma tissue, nonneoplastic brain tissue, or PBMCs (not recorded which). These receptors came from a human donor with low-grade glioma or glioblastoma, undergoing nonglioma brain surgery, or in good health (not recorded which). Both conserved end residues are part of each CDR3. The D gene is left open where the match is weak. Some rows have no size entry. The others give once, few or many, or a class for an expanded clone.

TRBV24-1	many	TRBJ2-7	TRBD1	TGTGCCACCGGAATACAGGGGTCGGGAGAGCAGTACTTC	CATGIQGSGEQYF
TRBV28	many	TRBJ2-5	.	TGTGCCAGCAGTTTGATAGGGGGGGGGAAGACCCAGTACTTC	CASSLIGGGKTQYF
TRBV3-1	few	TRBJ2-1	.	TGTGCCAGCAGCCAGGGGGCGGTTGAGCAGTTCTTC	CASSQGAVEQFF
TRBV28	many	TRBJ2-7	.	TGTGCCAGCAGAATAAACTACGAGCAGTACTTC	CASRINYEQYF
TRBV7-2	few	TRBJ2-5	TRBD2	TGTGCCAGCAGCTTAGCGCCGGGACTAGCGGGCGGAACACAAGAGACCCAGTACTTC	CASSLAPGLAGGTQETQYF
TRBV24-1	once	TRBJ2-1	TRBD2	TGTGACACCAGTGATTTGCTCAGCGGGAGTAACAATGAGCAGTTCTTC	CDTSDLLSGSNNEQFF
TRBV20-1	few	TRBJ2-3	TRBD2	TGCAGTGCCCAGGGCCTAGCGGGGCCTATTAGCACAGATACGCAGTATTTT	CSAQGLAGPISTDTQYF
TRBV20-1	many	TRBJ2-1	TRBD2	TGCAGTGCTAGATCTATAGCGGGAGTTATAAATGAGCAGTTCTTC	CSARSIAGVINEQFF
TRBV25-1	many	TRBJ2-7	TRBD1	TGTGCCAGCAGTGATCTGGGGCGAAGGACAGGGGGTTACGAGCAGTACTTC	CASSDLGRRTGGYEQYF
TRBV6-1	few	TRBJ1-2	TRBD1	TGTGCCATCAGTGAAGGGACAGGGGGCGTTAGTAAAGGCTACACCTTC	CAISEGTGGVSKGYTF
TRBV7-7	.	TRBJ2-1	TRBD1	TGTGCCAGCAGCGAAGGTCAGGGGGTACATGAGCAGTTCTTC	CASSEGQGVHEQFF
TRBV5-4	.	TRBJ2-7	TRBD2	TGCGCCAGAAGCCCCACTAGCGGGGCCGCATCCCCCGAGCAGTACTTC	CARSPTSGAASPEQYF
TRBV4-1	many	TRBJ2-1	.	TGCGCCAGCTCAAAAGACAGTCTCTCCTACAATGAGCAGTTCTTC	CASSKDSLSYNEQFF
TRBV28	few	TRBJ2-5	TRBD2	TGTGCCAGCAGTTTAATCGGGCGGGAGGCCCAAGAGACCCAGTACTTC	CASSLIGREAQETQYF
TRBV4-1	many	TRBJ1-5	.	TGCGCCAGCAGCCAAAGGGACATCCCAGAGCCCCAGCATTTT	CASSQRDIPEPQHF
TRBV3-1	few	TRBJ2-1	.	TGTGCCAGCAGCCACACCATGGCGACCTACAATGAGCAGTTCTTC	CASSHTMATYNEQFF
TRBV7-2	few	TRBJ2-1	TRBD1	TGTGCCAGCAGCTCCAACAGGGGCCTCTCCTACAATGAGCAGTTCTTC	CASSSNRGLSYNEQFF
TRBV27	many	TRBJ1-2	.	TGTGCCAGCAGTTTGGGGGGGATTTATAGCTACACCTTC	CASSLGGIYSYTF
TRBV6-2/TRBV6-3	.	TRBJ2-3	.	TGTGCAAGCAGTTACTCTATCGGGAGAGTAGATAAGCAGTATTTT	CASSYSIGRVDKQYF
TRBV3-1	.	TRBJ2-1	.	TGTGCCAGCAGCCAAGGGGGGGGCGTTGAGCAGTTCTTC	CASSQGGGVEQFF
TRBV12-3/TRBV12-4	.	TRBJ1-3	.	TGTGCCAGCAGTTTACTGGGTGACTATGGAAACACCATATATTTT	CASSLLGDYGNTIYF
TRBV28	.	TRBJ1-1	.	TGTGCCAGCCGTTTAACTCTAAATTCGGGCGCTGAAGATTTCTTT	CASRLTLNSGAEDFF
TRBV2	.	TRBJ2-3	.	TGTGCCAGCAGTGAAGACCTCCCGAGACGCGACACAGATACGCAGTATTTT	CASSEDLPRRDTDTQYF
TRBV27	many	TRBJ1-5	.	TGTGCCAGCAGTCAATCGGGGCAGGAGCCCCAGCATTTT	CASSQSGQEPQHF
TRBV28	many	TRBJ1-2	.	TGTGCCAGCAGTTTAGTGGGTGGCTATGGCTACACCTTC	CASSLVGGYGYTF
TRBV6-1	many	TRBJ2-1	TRBD2	TGTGCCAGCAGTTCGGGAAAAGCGGGGTACAATGAGCAGTTCTTC	CASSSGKAGYNEQFF
TRBV24-1	.	TRBJ1-5	.	TGTGCCACCAGTGATCACCGCGGGGGACCGAATCAGCCCCAGCATTTT	CATSDHRGGPNQPQHF
TRBV2	many	TRBJ1-1	.	TGTGCCAGCAGGGGTCTTGACACTGAAGCTTTCTTT	CASRGLDTEAFF
TRBV13	.	TRBJ2-7	TRBD1	TGTGCCAGCAGCTCCCGGGACAGGGACTACGAGCAGTACTTC	CASSSRDRDYEQYF
TRBV19	many	TRBJ1-1	.	TGTGCCAGTAGTATAGCGCGCAGCACTGAAGCTTTCTTT	CASSIARSTEAFF
TRBV5-1	few	TRBJ2-1	TRBD2	TGCGCCAGCAGCTCGGGACTAGCACCAGACTACAATGAGCAGTTCTTC	CASSSGLAPDYNEQFF
TRBV13	.	TRBJ2-7	.	TGTGCCAGCAGCTTAGGCGGGACCGAGCAGTACTTC	CASSLGGTEQYF
TRBV20-1	.	TRBJ1-5	.	TGCAGCGTTGGGGGCGAAAATCAGCCCCAGAATTTT	CSVGGENQPQNF
TRBV28	many	TRBJ2-7	TRBD2	TGTGCCAGCAGTTTTACACTAGCGGGAGGGACGTCCTACGAGCAGTACTTC	CASSFTLAGGTSYEQYF
TRBV28	.	TRBJ1-1	.	TGTGCCGGCAGTTCCGGGCAGGGAGGTTGGACTGAAGCTTTCTTT	CAGSSGQGGWTEAFF
TRBV29-1	.	TRBJ2-3	TRBD2	TGCAGCGTTGACGAAGGGACTAGCGAGACAGATACGCAGTATTTT	CSVDEGTSETDTQYF
TRBV29-1	few	TRBJ2-3	.	TGCAGCGTCGGACGGGCTAGCACAGATACGCAGTATTTT	CSVGRASTDTQYF
TRBV11-2	few	TRBJ2-3	.	TGTGCCAGCAGCTTGGACGGCGCTAGCACAGATACGCAGTATTTT	CASSLDGASTDTQYF
TRBV11-2	.	TRBJ2-3	.	TGTGCCAGCAGCTTAGTCAGGGGCACAGGTACGCAGTATTTT	CASSLVRGTGTQYF
TRBV5-1	once	TRBJ2-1	TRBD2	TGCGCCAGCAGCTTCGATCGTGATAGCGGGGGTTACAATGAGCAGTTCTTC	CASSFDRDSGGYNEQFF
TRBV20-1	many	TRBJ2-2	.	TGCAGTGCTAGAGAGAACGGGGAGCTGTTTTTT	CSARENGELFF